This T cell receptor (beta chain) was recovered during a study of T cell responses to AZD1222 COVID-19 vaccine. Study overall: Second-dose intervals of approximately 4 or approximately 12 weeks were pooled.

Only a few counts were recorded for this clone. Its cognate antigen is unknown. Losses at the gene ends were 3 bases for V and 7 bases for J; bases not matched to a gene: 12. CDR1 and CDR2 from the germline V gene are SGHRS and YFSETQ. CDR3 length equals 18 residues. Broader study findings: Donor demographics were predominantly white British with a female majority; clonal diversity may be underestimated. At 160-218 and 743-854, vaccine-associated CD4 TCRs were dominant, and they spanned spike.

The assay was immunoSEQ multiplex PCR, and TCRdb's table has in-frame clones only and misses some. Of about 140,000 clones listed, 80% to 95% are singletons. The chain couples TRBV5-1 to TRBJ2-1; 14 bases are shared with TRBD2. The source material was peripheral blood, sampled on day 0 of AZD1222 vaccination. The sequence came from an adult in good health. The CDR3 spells CASSWGLAGAGFGNEQFF. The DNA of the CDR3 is TGCGCCAGCAGCTGGGGACTAGCGGGAGCGGGATTTGGGAATGAGCAGTTCTTC.